There are a few counts of the clone carrying this T cell receptor (beta chain). Its antigen is currently unknown. The sample comes from a study of shared clonotypes between healthy human individuals. On the study more broadly: CD4 naive and memory got three plates each, CD8 naive two, CD8 memory one.

Germline lookup yields CDR1 SQVTM and CDR2 ANQGSEA. This CDR3 region has 13 residues. V lost 4 bases and J 4 bases, leaving 13 bases between the germline ends. Study results and limitations: Memory subsets generally showed lower estimated richness than naive subsets.

The naive CD8 subset, CD45RO-negative cells positively selected for CCR7, excluded terminally differentiated effector memory CD45RA+ cells. Data came from immunoSEQ multiplex PCR; TCRdb stores just in-frame clones and leaves some out. Of around 2,000,000 clones listed, 85% to 95% are singletons. The source material was naive CD8+ T cells from PBMCs. The chain combines TRBV29-1 with TRBJ1-2, with D perhaps matching TRBD1 (6 bases). This sequence was found in a man aged 18 to 29 in good health. Some clones in this sample may be carry-over from other donors' samples. CDR3 protein: CSVGGGIFYGYTF. The CDR3 region has the DNA TGCAGCGTTGGAGGGGGGATCTTCTATGGCTACACCTTC. Full variable domain (remainder filled in from reference TRBV29-1 and TRBJ1-2): SAVISQKPSRDICQRGTSLTIQCQVDSQVTMMFWYRQQPGQSLTLIATANQGSEATYESGFVIDKFPISRPNLTFSTLTVSNMSPEDSSIYLCSVGGGIFYGYTFGSGTRLTVV.